This T cell receptor (beta chain) emerged from a study of blood T cell repertoires in COVID-19. For the study at large: Samples representing acute and convalescent COVID-19 were sourced from the United States, Italy and Spain.

This CDR3 is built from 15 residues. Trimming shortened V by 9 bases and J by 6 bases, and 18 bases separated the two germline ends. CDR1 and CDR2 (germline): LNHDA, SQIVND (reference sequence). The table came from immunoSEQ multiplex PCR; TCRdb's copy has only in-frame clones and leaves some out. The data show fewer than 350,000 clones, 85% seen once. Cohort placement rested on clinical history that participants reported themselves. Participants classified as exposed had met a COVID-19 case within 2 weeks before study entry. This sequence was found in a woman under 40 who had been exposed to COVID-19. This rearrangement joins TRBV19 to TRBJ1-6; TRBD1 might be the D (6 bases). Sequenced input: PBMCs or T cells enriched from blood (not recorded which). CDR3 DNA: TGTGCCAGCGCCCCCGGGGGGCTTGGTAATTCACCCCTCCACTTT. It is translated as CASAPGGLGNSPLHF.